This T cell receptor beta chain was captured in a study of T cell responses to AZD1222 COVID-19 vaccine. Broader study findings: White British ancestry dominated among donors, who included more females, and clonal diversity was possibly underestimated. Repertoire collection took place solely once the T cell response had peaked. After two AZD1222 doses, spike-specific TCR breadth and depth rose versus day 0. Seropositive status at baseline applied to only six AZD1222 recipients.

This clone showed up just once. Its antigen is as yet unknown. The V gene lost 7 bases and the J gene lost 1 base, with 14 bases spanning the gap. CDR1 SGHVS and CDR2 FQNEAQ come from the germline V gene. The CDR3 totals 14 residues. Profiled with immunoSEQ multiplex PCR; TCRdb holds only in-frame clones, not every one. In the table there are about 140,000 clones, roughly nine tenths of which are singletons. The chain recombines TRBV7-8 with TRBJ2-7, with a possible D match to TRBD2 (6 bases). Sequences were derived from peripheral blood, sampled on day 0 of AZD1222 vaccination. This sequence originates from an adult in good health. The CDR3 DNA reads TGTGCCAGCACCGAAAGGCGGGATTCCTACGAGCAGTACTTC. This gives the protein CASTERRDSYEQYF. The whole variable domain, filled in from reference TRBV7-8 and TRBJ2-7, reads GAGVSQSPRYKVAKRGQDVALRCDPISGHVSLFWYQQALGQGPEFLTYFQNEAQLDKSGLPSDRFFAERPEGSVSTLKIQRTQQEDSAVYLCASTERRDSYEQYFGPGTRLTVT.